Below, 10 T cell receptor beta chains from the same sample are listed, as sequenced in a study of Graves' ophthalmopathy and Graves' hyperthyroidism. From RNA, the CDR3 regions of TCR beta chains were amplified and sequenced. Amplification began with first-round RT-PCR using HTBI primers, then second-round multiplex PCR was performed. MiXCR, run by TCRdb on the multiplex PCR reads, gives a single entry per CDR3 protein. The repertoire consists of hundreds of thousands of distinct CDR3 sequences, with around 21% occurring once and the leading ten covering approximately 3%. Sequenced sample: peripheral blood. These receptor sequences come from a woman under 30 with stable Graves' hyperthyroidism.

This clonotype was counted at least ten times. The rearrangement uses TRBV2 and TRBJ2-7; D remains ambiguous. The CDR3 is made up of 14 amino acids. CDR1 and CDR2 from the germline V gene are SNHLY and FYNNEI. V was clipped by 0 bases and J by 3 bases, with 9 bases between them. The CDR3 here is CASSEAALNYEQYF. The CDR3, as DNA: TGTGCCAGCAGTGAAGCGGCCCTAAACTACGAGCAGTACTTC.

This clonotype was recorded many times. The CDR3 DNA is TGTGCCACCAGTGAACCGGGACAGGGTGTGGGAACCCAGTACTTC. Its protein is CATSEPGQGVGTQYF. The chain uses TRBV24-1 and TRBJ2-5, with 9 positions matching TRBD1. The V gene end was trimmed by 4 bases and the J gene end by 8 bases; junction bases not matched to a gene: 10. Per germline, CDR1 KGHDR and CDR2 SFDVKD. The CDR3 length is 15 residues.

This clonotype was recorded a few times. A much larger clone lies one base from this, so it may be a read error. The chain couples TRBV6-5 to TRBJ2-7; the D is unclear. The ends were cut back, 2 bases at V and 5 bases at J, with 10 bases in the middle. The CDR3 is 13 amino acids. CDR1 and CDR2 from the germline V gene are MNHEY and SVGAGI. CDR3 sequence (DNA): TGTGCCAGCAGTTACACCGGGCCCAACGAGCAGTACTTC. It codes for CASSYTGPNEQYF.

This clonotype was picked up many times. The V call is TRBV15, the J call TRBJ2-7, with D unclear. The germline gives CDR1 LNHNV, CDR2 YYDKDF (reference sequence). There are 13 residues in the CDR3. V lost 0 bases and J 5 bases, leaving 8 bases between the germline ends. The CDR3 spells CATSRDRANEQYF. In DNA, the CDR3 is TGTGCCACCAGCAGAGATCGAGCGAACGAGCAGTACTTC.

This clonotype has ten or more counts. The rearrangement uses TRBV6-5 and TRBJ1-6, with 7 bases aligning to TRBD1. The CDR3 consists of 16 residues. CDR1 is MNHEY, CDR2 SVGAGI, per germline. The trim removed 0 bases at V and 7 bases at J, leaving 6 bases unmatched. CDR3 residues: CASSYSRQGGNSPLHF. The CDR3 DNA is TGTGCCAGCAGTTACTCCAGACAGGGAGGGAATTCACCCCTCCACTTT.

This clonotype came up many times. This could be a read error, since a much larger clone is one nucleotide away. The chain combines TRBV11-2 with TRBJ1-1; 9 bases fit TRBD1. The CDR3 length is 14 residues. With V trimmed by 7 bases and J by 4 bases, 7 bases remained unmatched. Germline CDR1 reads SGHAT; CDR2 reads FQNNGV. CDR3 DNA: TGTGCCAGCAACAAGACAGGGGGGAGCACTGAAGCTTTCTTT. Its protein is CASNKTGGSTEAFF.

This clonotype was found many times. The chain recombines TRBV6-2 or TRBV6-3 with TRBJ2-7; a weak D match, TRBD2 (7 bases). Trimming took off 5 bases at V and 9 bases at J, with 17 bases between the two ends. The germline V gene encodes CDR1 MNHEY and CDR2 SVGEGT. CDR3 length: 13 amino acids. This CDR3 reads CASSRGGSSVQYF. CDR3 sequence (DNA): TGTGCCAGCAGTCGCGGGGGCAGCAGTGTGCAGTACTTC.

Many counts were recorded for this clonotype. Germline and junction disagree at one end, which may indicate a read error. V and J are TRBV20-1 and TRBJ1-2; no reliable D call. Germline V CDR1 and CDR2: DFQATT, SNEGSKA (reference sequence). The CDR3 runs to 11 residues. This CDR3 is CSARDWPIVSF. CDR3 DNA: TGCAGTGCTAGAGATTGGCCGATCGTCTCCTTC.

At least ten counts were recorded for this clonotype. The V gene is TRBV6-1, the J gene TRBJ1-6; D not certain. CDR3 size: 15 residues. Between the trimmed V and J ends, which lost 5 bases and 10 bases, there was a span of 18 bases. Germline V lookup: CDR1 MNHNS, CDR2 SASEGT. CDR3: CASSRALEQRSPLHF. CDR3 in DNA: TGTGCCAGCAGTCGCGCGCTTGAGCAGAGGTCACCCCTCCACTTT.

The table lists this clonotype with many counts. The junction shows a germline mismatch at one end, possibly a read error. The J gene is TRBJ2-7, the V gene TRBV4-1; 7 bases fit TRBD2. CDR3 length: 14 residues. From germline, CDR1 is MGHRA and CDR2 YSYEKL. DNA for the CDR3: TGCGCCAGCAGCCAAGGGGACTACTCCGACGAGCAGTACTTC. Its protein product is CASSQGDYSDEQYF.